Listed below are T cell receptor beta chains from one sample, sequenced in a study of T cell repertoires in cytomegalovirus infection. In TCRdb, the reads were re-called with MiXCR into one record per CDR3 protein. The table lists 110,000 or so distinct CDR3 sequences, 30% to 35% of them singletons. No antigen has been assigned to these receptors. Sequenced here: CD8+ T cells from cultured PBMCs, sampled from culture after CMV antigen stimulation. All receptors come from a human donor in good health (CMV status not recorded). Some clones in this sample may be carry-over from other donors' samples. Both conserved end residues are part of each CDR3. Each record gives: CDR3 protein, CDR3 DNA, V gene, clone size, D gene, J gene. D genes are given only for firm matches. Clone size, where shown, is once, few, many, or a class for clones that have expanded.

CDR3 protein: CASSIGGRSSYNSPLHF; CDR3 DNA: TGTGCCAGTAGTATTGGGGGAAGAAGCTCCTATAATTCACCCCTCCACTTT; V gene: TRBV19; clone size: .; D gene: .; J gene: TRBJ1-6
CDR3 protein: CASSPRTGAPRHTEAFF; CDR3 DNA: TGTGCCAGCAGTCCGCGGACCGGAGCCCCCCGGCACACTGAAGCTTTCTTT; V gene: TRBV27; clone size: few; D gene: .; J gene: TRBJ1-1
CDR3 protein: CASSSNSQHDRGHLTLEQYF; CDR3 DNA: TGTGCCAGCAGCTCCAATAGCCAACATGACAGGGGGCACCTCACCCTCGAGCAGTACTTC; V gene: TRBV7-9; clone size: .; D gene: TRBD1; J gene: TRBJ2-7
CDR3 protein: CASRLGLAGRNEQFF; CDR3 DNA: TGTGCCAGCAGGTTGGGACTAGCGGGGCGCAATGAGCAGTTCTTC; V gene: TRBV6-6; clone size: .; D gene: TRBD2; J gene: TRBJ2-1
CDR3 protein: CASSLAERSRARTDTQYF; CDR3 DNA: TGTGCCAGCAGCTTAGCCGAGCGTTCCCGTGCCCGCACAGATACGCAGTATTTT; V gene: TRBV7-4; clone size: .; D gene: .; J gene: TRBJ2-3
CDR3 protein: CASSSDRNYEQYF; CDR3 DNA: TGTGCCAGCAGTTCGGACAGGAATTACGAGCAGTACTTC; V gene: TRBV6-2/TRBV6-3; clone size: .; D gene: TRBD1; J gene: TRBJ2-7
CDR3 protein: CASSQHRGPGRYFF; CDR3 DNA: TGCGCCAGCAGCCAACATCGAGGGCCCGGTAGGTATTTCTTT; V gene: TRBV4-3; clone size: .; D gene: .; J gene: TRBJ1-1
CDR3 protein: CASSYLAEETQYF; CDR3 DNA: TGTGCCAGCAGTTATCTGGCGGAAGAGACCCAGTACTTC; V gene: TRBV27; clone size: few; D gene: .; J gene: TRBJ2-5
CDR3 protein: CASSTPVGGRAYEQYF; CDR3 DNA: TGTGCCAGCAGCACCCCAGTTGGGGGGAGGGCCTACGAGCAGTACTTC; V gene: TRBV7-9; clone size: few; D gene: TRBD2; J gene: TRBJ2-7
CDR3 protein: CASSLLGQGRLGDTEAFF; CDR3 DNA: TGTGCCAGCAGCTTATTGGGTCAAGGCAGGCTGGGGGACACTGAAGCTTTCTTT; V gene: TRBV7-2; clone size: .; D gene: .; J gene: TRBJ1-1
CDR3 protein: CSARGFLIGQGSLNTEAFF; CDR3 DNA: TGCAGTGCTAGAGGCTTTCTTATAGGACAGGGATCTCTTAACACTGAAGCTTTCTTT; V gene: TRBV20-1; clone size: .; D gene: TRBD1; J gene: TRBJ1-1
CDR3 protein: CASSEWDGAYEQYF; CDR3 DNA: TGTGCCAGCAGCGAATGGGACGGGGCCTACGAGCAGTACTTC; V gene: TRBV6-2/TRBV6-3; clone size: .; D gene: .; J gene: TRBJ2-7
CDR3 protein: CASGTSLLEKLFF; CDR3 DNA: TGTGCCAGCGGTACGAGTCTTCTGGAAAAACTGTTTTTT; V gene: TRBV2; clone size: .; D gene: .; J gene: TRBJ1-4
CDR3 protein: CASSLVGGNEQFF; CDR3 DNA: TGTGCCAGCAGCTTAGTTGGGGGCAATGAGCAGTTCTTC; V gene: TRBV11-2; clone size: few; D gene: .; J gene: TRBJ2-1
CDR3 protein: CASSSTTRYNEQFF; CDR3 DNA: TGTGCCAGCAGCTCTACCACACGGTACAATGAGCAGTTCTTC; V gene: TRBV11-1; clone size: .; D gene: .; J gene: TRBJ2-1
CDR3 protein: CASSDGTQYF; CDR3 DNA: TGTGCCAGCAGCGACGGGACCCAGTACTTC; V gene: TRBV7-6; clone size: .; D gene: .; J gene: TRBJ2-5
CDR3 protein: CASSRSRDTFYEQYF; CDR3 DNA: TGTGCCAGCAGTCGGAGTAGGGACACCTTCTACGAGCAGTACTTC; V gene: TRBV28; clone size: many; D gene: .; J gene: TRBJ2-7
CDR3 protein: CASRPTGGEYEQYF; CDR3 DNA: TGTGCCAGCAGGCCGACAGGGGGGGAATACGAGCAGTACTTC; V gene: TRBV12-3/TRBV12-4; clone size: few; D gene: TRBD1; J gene: TRBJ2-7
CDR3 protein: CASRELRTEENRYGYTF; CDR3 DNA: TGTGCCAGCCGGGAGTTAAGGACAGAAGAAAACCGCTATGGCTACACCTTC; V gene: TRBV7-9; clone size: many; D gene: .; J gene: TRBJ1-2
CDR3 protein: CASSESGHLNTEAFF; CDR3 DNA: TGCGCCAGCAGTGAGTCGGGACACTTGAACACTGAAGCTTTCTTT; V gene: TRBV10-2; clone size: .; D gene: .; J gene: TRBJ1-1
CDR3 protein: CASSSAVSYNSPLHF; CDR3 DNA: TGTGCCAGCAGCTCCGCGGTCTCCTATAATTCACCCCTCCACTTT; V gene: TRBV7-9; clone size: .; D gene: .; J gene: TRBJ1-6
CDR3 protein: CASSLTETGVAYEQYF; CDR3 DNA: TGTGCCAGCAGCTTAACGGAGACAGGGGTGGCCTACGAGCAGTACTTC; V gene: TRBV7-2; clone size: many; D gene: TRBD1; J gene: TRBJ2-7
CDR3 protein: CASSTNLGGGYGYTF; CDR3 DNA: TGTGCCAGCAGCACCAATCTAGGGGGCGGCTATGGCTACACCTTC; V gene: TRBV7-2; clone size: many; D gene: TRBD1; J gene: TRBJ1-2
CDR3 protein: CASSLASSGDLYNEQFF; CDR3 DNA: TGTGCCAGCAGCTTAGCGTCTAGCGGGGATCTCTACAATGAGCAGTTCTTC; V gene: TRBV7-6; clone size: few; D gene: TRBD2; J gene: TRBJ2-1
CDR3 protein: CASSLARTGVGETQYF; CDR3 DNA: TGTGCCAGCAGCTTAGCGCGTACGGGGGTGGGGGAGACCCAGTACTTC; V gene: TRBV7-2; clone size: many; D gene: .; J gene: TRBJ2-5
CDR3 protein: CATSRSDLNTGELFF; CDR3 DNA: TGTGCCACCAGCAGATCGGACTTAAACACCGGGGAGCTGTTTTTT; V gene: TRBV15; clone size: few; D gene: .; J gene: TRBJ2-2
CDR3 protein: CASSEATYEQYF; CDR3 DNA: TGTGCCAGCAGTGAGGCCACTTACGAGCAGTACTTC; V gene: TRBV2; clone size: .; D gene: .; J gene: TRBJ2-7
CDR3 protein: CASSTPRRLAGREVEPQHF; CDR3 DNA: TGTGCCAGTAGTACCCCTCGCCGGTTGGCGGGACGGGAAGTGGAGCCCCAGCATTTT; V gene: TRBV19; clone size: .; D gene: .; J gene: TRBJ1-5
CDR3 protein: CASSATPYVRGHSPLHF; CDR3 DNA: TGTGCCAGCAGTGCAACACCATACGTTAGGGGTCATTCACCCCTCCACTTT; V gene: TRBV28; clone size: .; D gene: .; J gene: TRBJ1-6
CDR3 protein: CASSARQGYNEQFF; CDR3 DNA: TGTGCCAGCAGCGCAAGACAGGGGTACAATGAGCAGTTCTTC; V gene: TRBV11-3; clone size: once; D gene: TRBD1; J gene: TRBJ2-1
CDR3 protein: CASSQETGSYGYTF; CDR3 DNA: TGCGCCAGCAGCCAAGAGACGGGGAGCTATGGCTACACCTTC; V gene: TRBV4-1; clone size: .; D gene: .; J gene: TRBJ1-2
CDR3 protein: CASSSQGNTEAFF; CDR3 DNA: TGTGCCAGCAGCTCACAGGGAAACACTGAAGCTTTCTTT; V gene: TRBV7-9; clone size: many; D gene: .; J gene: TRBJ1-1
CDR3 protein: CASSLGISGQSTDTQYF; CDR3 DNA: TGTGCCAGCAGCTTAGGAATATCGGGACAAAGCACAGATACGCAGTATTTT; V gene: TRBV7-6; clone size: .; D gene: .; J gene: TRBJ2-3
CDR3 protein: CAGITGLLMNTEAFF; CDR3 DNA: TGTGCCGGGATAACAGGTCTCCTCATGAACACTGAAGCTTTCTTT; V gene: TRBV2; clone size: .; D gene: .; J gene: TRBJ1-1
CDR3 protein: CASSQDFGGSYEQYF; CDR3 DNA: TGCGCCAGCAGCCAAGATTTCGGGGGATCATACGAGCAGTACTTC; V gene: TRBV4-3; clone size: .; D gene: .; J gene: TRBJ2-7
CDR3 protein: CASSGEDTEAFF; CDR3 DNA: TGTGCCAGCAGCGGGGAGGACACTGAAGCTTTCTTT; V gene: TRBV7-6; clone size: .; D gene: .; J gene: TRBJ1-1
CDR3 protein: CASSLAAEGGLVHNEQFF; CDR3 DNA: TGTGCCAGCAGCTTAGCCGCAGAGGGGGGGCTCGTCCACAATGAGCAGTTCTTC; V gene: TRBV7-8; clone size: many; D gene: .; J gene: TRBJ2-1
CDR3 protein: CASSQKGYGYTF; CDR3 DNA: TGTGCCAGTAGTCAGAAGGGGTATGGCTACACCTTC; V gene: TRBV19; clone size: .; D gene: .; J gene: TRBJ1-2
CDR3 protein: CASTWETANTGELFF; CDR3 DNA: TGTGCCAGCACCTGGGAGACAGCGAACACCGGGGAGCTGTTTTTT; V gene: TRBV7-9; clone size: few; D gene: .; J gene: TRBJ2-2
CDR3 protein: CASSLIGGGNQETQYF; CDR3 DNA: TGTGCCAGCAGCTTGATAGGGGGGGGGAACCAAGAGACCCAGTACTTC; V gene: TRBV28; clone size: .; D gene: .; J gene: TRBJ2-5
CDR3 protein: CAIGGGGIRAYEQYF; CDR3 DNA: TGTGCCATCGGTGGGGGGGGGATACGAGCCTACGAGCAGTACTTC; V gene: TRBV10-3; clone size: few; D gene: TRBD2; J gene: TRBJ2-7
CDR3 protein: CASSFRTGGGYTF; CDR3 DNA: TGTGCCAGCAGTTTCCGGACAGGCGGAGGCTACACCTTC; V gene: TRBV27; clone size: .; D gene: TRBD1; J gene: TRBJ1-2
CDR3 protein: CASSEARGAYGYTF; CDR3 DNA: TGTGCCAGCAGTGAAGCCCGGGGGGCTTATGGCTACACCTTC; V gene: TRBV2; clone size: .; D gene: .; J gene: TRBJ1-2
CDR3 protein: CSARTGVNQPQHF; CDR3 DNA: TGCAGTGCCAGGACAGGGGTCAATCAGCCCCAGCATTTT; V gene: TRBV20-1; clone size: few; D gene: TRBD1; J gene: TRBJ1-5
CDR3 protein: CASQGQGYQPQHF; CDR3 DNA: TGTGCCAGCCAAGGACAGGGTTATCAGCCCCAGCATTTT; V gene: TRBV2; clone size: .; D gene: TRBD1; J gene: TRBJ1-5
CDR3 protein: CASSSRQETQYF; CDR3 DNA: TGTGCCAGCAGTTCCAGGCAAGAGACCCAGTACTTC; V gene: TRBV28; clone size: few; D gene: .; J gene: TRBJ2-5
CDR3 protein: CASSLAGSGNYGYTF; CDR3 DNA: TGTGCCAGCAGCTTAGCGGGGAGTGGGAACTATGGCTACACCTTC; V gene: TRBV7-8; clone size: many; D gene: .; J gene: TRBJ1-2
CDR3 protein: CASTDKGTGELFF; CDR3 DNA: TGTGCCAGCACAGACAAGGGAACCGGGGAGCTGTTTTTT; V gene: TRBV12-3/TRBV12-4; clone size: .; D gene: .; J gene: TRBJ2-2
CDR3 protein: CASRTGAGETF; CDR3 DNA: TGTGCCAGCAGGACAGGAGCCGGTGAGACCTTC; V gene: TRBV6-2/TRBV6-3; clone size: .; D gene: .; J gene: TRBJ1-2
CDR3 protein: CASSSREGGPTDTQYF; CDR3 DNA: TGTGCCAGCAGCTCACGAGAGGGGGGCCCCACAGATACGCAGTATTTT; V gene: TRBV5-5; clone size: .; D gene: .; J gene: TRBJ2-3
CDR3 protein: CASSRNLQGVAGNTIYF; CDR3 DNA: TGTGCCAGCAGCAGAAACCTACAGGGGGTAGCTGGAAACACCATATATTTT; V gene: TRBV7-2; clone size: many; D gene: TRBD1; J gene: TRBJ1-3
CDR3 protein: CASSPTSGSYNEQFF; CDR3 DNA: TGTGCCAGCAGCCCCACTAGCGGGAGTTACAATGAGCAGTTCTTC; V gene: TRBV7-2; clone size: many; D gene: TRBD2; J gene: TRBJ2-1
CDR3 protein: CSARKVAEGYEQYF; CDR3 DNA: TGCAGTGCTAGAAAAGTAGCGGAGGGCTACGAGCAGTACTTC; V gene: TRBV20-1; clone size: .; D gene: .; J gene: TRBJ2-7
CDR3 protein: CASSRQNSYNEQFF; CDR3 DNA: TGTGCCAGTAGTAGGCAGAACTCCTACAATGAGCAGTTCTTC; V gene: TRBV19; clone size: .; D gene: .; J gene: TRBJ2-1